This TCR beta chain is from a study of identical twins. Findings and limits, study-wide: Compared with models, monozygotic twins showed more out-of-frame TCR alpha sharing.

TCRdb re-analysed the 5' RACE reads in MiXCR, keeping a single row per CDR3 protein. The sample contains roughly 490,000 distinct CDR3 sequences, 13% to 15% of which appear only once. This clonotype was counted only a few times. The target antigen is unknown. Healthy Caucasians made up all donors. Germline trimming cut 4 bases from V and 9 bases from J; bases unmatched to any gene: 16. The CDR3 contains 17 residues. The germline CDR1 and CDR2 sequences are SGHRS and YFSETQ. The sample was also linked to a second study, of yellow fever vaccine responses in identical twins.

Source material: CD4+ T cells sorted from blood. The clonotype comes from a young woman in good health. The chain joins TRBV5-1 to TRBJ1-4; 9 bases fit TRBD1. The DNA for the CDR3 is TGCGCCAGCAGCACCTCGGACAGGGGAGGGTCGTCGAAAAAACTGTTTTTT. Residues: CASSTSDRGGSSKKLFF.